This TCR beta chain derives from a study of cytomegalovirus exposure and HLA in healthy donors. Whole-study findings and limits: It was only CMV serostatus that was available as immune exposure information. A link between a missense DCLRE1C variant and TCR beta V- and J-gene trimming emerged from a later analysis. In vitro assays verified that three CMV-associated chains recognized CMV antigens specifically.

Amplification used 60 Vbeta primers and 13 Jbeta primers. The data were produced by immunoSEQ multiplex PCR, yet TCRdb's version contains in-frame clones alone and is incomplete. The sample has under 200,000 clones, around 77% seen once; the top ten hold approximately 2.5%. Germline V lookup: CDR1 SGHNT, CDR2 YYREEE (reference sequence). This CDR3 has 14 amino acids. After removal of 3 bases from V and 4 bases from J, the junction contained 6 bases not matched to a gene. In the case of this clone: Its antigen is still unknown. The same CDR3 can be traced to other DNA sequences in this sample.

The chain is built from TRBV5-4 and TRBJ2-7, with TRBD1 identical over 8 bases. This TCR derives from a man in his 60s in good health and CMV-seronegative. Sequencing was performed on PBMCs. The DNA of the CDR3 is TGTGCCAGCAGCTCCGGACAGGGCCGGTACGAGCAGTACTTC. It is translated as CASSSGQGRYEQYF.